This paragraph covers one T cell receptor (beta chain) sequence. Its antigen remains unidentified. No qualities accompany the bases; no much larger clone lies one base away. This specimen comes from a study of T cells after yellow fever vaccination (dated by TCRdb to the late 2010s). Notes on the research overall: Libraries from fractions with low cell numbers were prepared with the SMART-Seq v4 Ultra Low Input RNA kit. To track T-cell clones before and after primary and booster YFV17D yellow fever vaccination, bulk TCR alpha and beta repertoires were sequenced longitudinally. Two healthy male donors, one aged 18 to 30 and one aged 30 to 40 years, were included in the cohort. Bulk PBMC replicates and cell subsets were isolated from blood drawn at multiple timepoints before and after both primary and secondary immunization. Paper-wide results and their limitations: A small fraction of clonotypes appeared in both the CD4 and CD8 compartments, likely as a result of convergent recombination. The study included only two donors, which limits how far the findings can be generalized. Because abundant contaminating clonotypes from the bulk population could be contained in FACS-sorted repertoires, computational filtering was required. Most clones expanded after primary vaccination (about 95% of CD4 and 88% of CD8) were re-detected after the booster, suggesting that broad memory maintenance occurred. The secondary T-cell response was found to be weaker but faster than the primary response, with a peak reached on day 5 rather than on day 15.

TCR cDNA was synthesized by 5'RACE template switching, which introduced a universal primer site and unique molecular identifiers. Priming of cDNA synthesis was performed from both the TCR alpha and TCR beta constant segments. Two PCR steps were used to amplify libraries, with sample barcodes and sequencing adapters being added in the second step. Libraries were sequenced on Illumina HiSeq 2500 (2x100 bp) or NovaSeq (2x150 bp). As for how the authors treated the data: Reads were demultiplexed and collapsed into UMI consensus sequences with MIGEC, and V(D)J alignment was performed with MiXCR. Using edgeR on replicate PBMC samples, clonotypes were called vaccine-responding if FDR was below 0.01 and the log2 fold change was above 5 up to day 15. Each bulk clonotype was labeled CD4 or CD8 based on which sequenced repertoire, CD4 or CD8, contained the clonotype at higher abundance. TCRdb applied fastp at Q25 and MiXCR to the public reads, then kept only in-frame beta chains. Here each entry gathers all rows of one CDR3 protein and keeps the most common genes and DNA. The V and J calls and clone size are TCRdb's, not the authors'. The sample table lists about 340,000 distinct CDR3 sequences, 8.5% to 10% of them with a count of one. Roughly 18% of the sample comes from the top ten.

The treatment or condition tag for this specimen amounts to: live attenuated yellow fever vaccine strain. Two biological replicates of bulk PBMCs were collected at each blood-draw timepoint. PBMCs were isolated from peripheral blood using a standard Ficoll-Paque protocol. TriZol was used to extract RNA from bulk PBMCs, from CD4 and CD8 fractions, and from dextramer-positive and dextramer-negative fractions. This clonotype originated in a man aged 18 to 29 who received the YFV17D yellow fever vaccine. Sequences were derived from PBMCs, sampled on the day of the first yellow fever vaccination.

The DNA sequence is as follows: TGTGCCAGCAGCTCCAACACGGGTGAAAAACTGTTTTTT. This is translated as CASSSNTGEKLFF. This chain is built from TRBV7-9 and TRBJ1-4; no confident D gene assignment can be made. In the germline V gene (reference sequence), CDR1 corresponds to SEHNR and CDR2 to FQNEAQ. Trimming costs V 4 bases and J 7 bases, and their ends lie 10 bases apart. The CDR3 starts with the cysteine, ends with the phenylalanine, and has 13 residues. Only the CDR3 region is kept as DNA, spanning 39 bases read in frame from base 1.